The clone carrying this T cell receptor beta chain is a singleton in its sample. Its antigen is still unknown. With 0 bases removed from V and 6 bases from J, the gap between germline ends came to 9 bases. Germline CDR1 and CDR2: SGDLS and YYNGEE. The CDR3 spans 13 residues. The primer mix had 60 Vbeta and 13 Jbeta primers. The repertoire was sequenced with immunoSEQ multiplex PCR; TCRdb's copy has only in-frame clones and lacks some. Seen here are tens of thousands of clones, 73% observed once, and the top ten hold about 5%. This entry comes from a study of cytomegalovirus exposure and HLA in healthy donors. Across the whole study: Early released data comprised about 85 million unique TCRs from HLA-typed donors. Study-wide findings and caveats: Later work showed greater clonal expansion in HLA-associated TCR beta chains than in equally common others.

Sequenced sample: PBMCs. The sequence derives from a man aged 50-60 years in good health and CMV-seronegative. The chain employs TRBV9 and TRBJ1-2; TRBD1 might be the D (6 bases). CDR3 bases: TGTGCCAGCAGCGTAGCAGGGGACCATGGCTACACCTTC. Encoded protein: CASSVAGDHGYTF.